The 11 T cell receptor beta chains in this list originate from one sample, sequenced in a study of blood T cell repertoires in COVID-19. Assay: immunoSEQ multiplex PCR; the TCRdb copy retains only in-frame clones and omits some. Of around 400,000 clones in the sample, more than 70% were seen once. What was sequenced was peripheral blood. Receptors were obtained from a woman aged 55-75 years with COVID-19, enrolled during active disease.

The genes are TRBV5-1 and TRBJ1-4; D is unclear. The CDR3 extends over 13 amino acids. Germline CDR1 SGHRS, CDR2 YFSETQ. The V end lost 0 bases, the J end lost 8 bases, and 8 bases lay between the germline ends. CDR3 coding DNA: TGCGCCAGCAGCTTGGCTTCCCCGGAAAAACTGTTTTTT. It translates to CASSLASPEKLFF.

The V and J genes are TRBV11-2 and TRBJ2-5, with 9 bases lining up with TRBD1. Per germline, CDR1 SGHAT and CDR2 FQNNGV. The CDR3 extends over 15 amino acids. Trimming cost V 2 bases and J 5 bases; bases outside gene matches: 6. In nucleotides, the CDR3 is TGTGCCAGCAGCTTACTCGACAGGGGGTTTGAGACCCAGTACTTC. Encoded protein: CASSLLDRGFETQYF.

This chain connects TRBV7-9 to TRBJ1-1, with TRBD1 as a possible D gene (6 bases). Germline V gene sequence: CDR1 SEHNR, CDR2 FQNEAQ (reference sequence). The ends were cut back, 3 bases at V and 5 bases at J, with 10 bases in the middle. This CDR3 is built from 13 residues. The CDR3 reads CASSFYQGTEAFF. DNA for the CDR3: TGTGCCAGCAGCTTCTACCAGGGGACTGAAGCTTTCTTT.

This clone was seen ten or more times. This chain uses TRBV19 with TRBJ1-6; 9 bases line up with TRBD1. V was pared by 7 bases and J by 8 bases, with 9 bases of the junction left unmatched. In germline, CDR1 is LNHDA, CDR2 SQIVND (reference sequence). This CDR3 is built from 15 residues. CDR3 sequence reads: CASTSGQGRHSPLHF. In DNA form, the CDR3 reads TGTGCCAGTACCTCGGGACAGGGACGCCATTCACCCCTCCACTTT.

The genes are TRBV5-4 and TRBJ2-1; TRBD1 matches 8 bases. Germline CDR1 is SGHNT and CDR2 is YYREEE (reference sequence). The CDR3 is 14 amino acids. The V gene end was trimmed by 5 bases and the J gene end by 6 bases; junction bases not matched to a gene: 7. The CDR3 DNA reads TGTGCCAGCAGGAGGGACAGGCCCACCAATGAGCAGTTCTTC. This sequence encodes CASRRDRPTNEQFF.

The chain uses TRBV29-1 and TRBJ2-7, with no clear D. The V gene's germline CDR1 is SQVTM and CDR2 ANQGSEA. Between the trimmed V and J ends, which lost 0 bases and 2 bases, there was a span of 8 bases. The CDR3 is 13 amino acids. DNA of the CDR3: TGCAGCGTTGAAGACTCCCTAACCTACGAGCAGTACTTC. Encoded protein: CSVEDSLTYEQYF.

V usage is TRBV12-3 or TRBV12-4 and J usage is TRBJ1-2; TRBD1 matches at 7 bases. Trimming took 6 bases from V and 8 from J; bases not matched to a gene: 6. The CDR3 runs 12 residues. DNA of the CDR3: TGTGCCAGCAGCCCGACAGGGTTGGGCTACACCTTC. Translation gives CASSPTGLGYTF.

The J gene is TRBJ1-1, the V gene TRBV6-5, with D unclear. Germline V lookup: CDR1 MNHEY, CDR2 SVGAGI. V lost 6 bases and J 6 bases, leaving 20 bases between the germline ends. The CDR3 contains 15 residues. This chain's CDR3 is CASSLSDWAGAEAFF. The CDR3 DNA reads TGTGCCAGCAGCCTCTCGGACTGGGCTGGCGCTGAAGCTTTCTTT.

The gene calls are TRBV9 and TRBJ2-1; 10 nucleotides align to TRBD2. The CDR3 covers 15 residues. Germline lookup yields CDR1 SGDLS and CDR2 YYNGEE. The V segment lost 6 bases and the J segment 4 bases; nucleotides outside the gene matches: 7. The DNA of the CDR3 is TGTGCCAGCATCATGAGCGGGGGGGTATACAATGAGCAGTTCTTC. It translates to CASIMSGGVYNEQFF. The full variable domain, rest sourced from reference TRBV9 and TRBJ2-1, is DSGVTQTPKHLITATGQRVTLRCSPRSGDLSVYWYQQSLDQGLQFLIQYYNGEERAKGNILERFSAQQFPDLHSELNLSSLELGDSALYFCASIMSGGVYNEQFFGPGTRLTVL.

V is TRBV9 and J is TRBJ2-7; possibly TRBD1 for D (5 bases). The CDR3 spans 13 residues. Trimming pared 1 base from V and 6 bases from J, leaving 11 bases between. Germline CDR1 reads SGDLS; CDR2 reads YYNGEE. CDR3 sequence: CASSVTGTGEQYF. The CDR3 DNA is TGTGCCAGCAGCGTAACAGGTACGGGCGAGCAGTACTTC.

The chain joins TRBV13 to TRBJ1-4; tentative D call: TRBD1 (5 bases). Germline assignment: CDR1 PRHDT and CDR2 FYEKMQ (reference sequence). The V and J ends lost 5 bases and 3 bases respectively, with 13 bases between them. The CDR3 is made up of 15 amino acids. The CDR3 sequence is CASSQRGTSNEKLFF. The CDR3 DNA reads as TGTGCCAGCAGCCAAAGGGGCACCTCTAATGAAAAACTGTTTTTT. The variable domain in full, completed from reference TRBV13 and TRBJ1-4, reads AAGVIQSPRHLIKEKRETATLKCYPIPRHDTVYWYQQGPGQDPQFLISFYEKMQSDKGSIPDRFSAQQFSDYHSELNMSSLELGDSALYFCASSQRGTSNEKLFFGSGTQLSVL.